This TCR beta chain originates from a study of cytomegalovirus exposure and HLA in healthy donors. Whole-study context: Earlier, 180 million or so T cells were analyzed, and 95 million to 140 million unique TCR beta sequences were found among them.

General observations from the study: Sequencing probably produced one cluster of sequence variants that were highly shared. Later genetic work tied a missense DCLRE1C variant to beta-chain V and J trimming. Previous analysis showed most TCR beta V segments were productive about 90% or about 30% of the time.

For this clone: Its antigen is undetermined.

The CDR3 totals 15 residues. Per germline, CDR1 LGHNA and CDR2 YNFKEQ. V lost 4 bases to trimming and J lost 1 base; unmatched junction nucleotides: 4. The PCR was carried out with 60 Vbeta primers and 13 Jbeta primers. Clones were sequenced by immunoSEQ multiplex PCR, and TCRdb holds only the in-frame ones, with some missing. The table counts approximately 110,000 clones; around 2.7% lies in the top ten. The specimen sequenced was PBMCs. The TCR originated in a man aged 25 to 40 in good health and CMV-seronegative. The V call is TRBV4-2, the J call TRBJ2-7; the match to TRBD1 covers 10 bases. The CDR3 sequence: CASSPAGQGSYEQYF. Written as DNA, the CDR3 is TGTGCCAGCAGCCCCGCGGGACAGGGGTCCTACGAGCAGTACTTC.